Listed below are T cell receptor beta chains from one sample, sequenced in a study of T cell repertoires in cytomegalovirus infection. TCRdb re-called the reads through MiXCR, storing one row per CDR3 protein. The data hold some 680,000 distinct CDR3 sequences, with 35% to 45% observed a single time. Sequenced: PBMCs. Receptors were obtained from a human donor in good health (CMV status not recorded). Some clones in this sample may be carry-over from other donors' samples. CDR3s leave out the opening cysteine and the closing phenylalanine or tryptophan. Fields, in order: V gene, J gene, D gene, CDR3 protein. A D gene is named only where the DNA matches it firmly.

v_gene: TRBV12-3/TRBV12-4
j_gene: TRBJ2-3
d_gene: .
CDR3aa: ASSPARYVADTQY

v_gene: TRBV20-1
j_gene: TRBJ2-3
d_gene: .
CDR3aa: SAPAAGRFTDTQY

v_gene: TRBV19
j_gene: TRBJ1-2
d_gene: TRBD1
CDR3aa: ASIPGTGDYGYT

v_gene: TRBV7-9
j_gene: TRBJ1-4
d_gene: .
CDR3aa: ASSSLEQKPSRTTNEKLF

v_gene: TRBV6-1
j_gene: TRBJ1-1
d_gene: TRBD1
CDR3aa: ASSHLDRANTEAF

v_gene: TRBV4-2
j_gene: TRBJ1-6
d_gene: .
CDR3aa: ASSLGRTHSPLH

v_gene: TRBV12-3/TRBV12-4
j_gene: TRBJ1-5
d_gene: .
CDR3aa: ASSSEDWGDSNQPQH

v_gene: TRBV5-1
j_gene: TRBJ1-1
d_gene: TRBD1
CDR3aa: ASSSGTGGLVSAF

v_gene: TRBV2
j_gene: TRBJ1-6
d_gene: .
CDR3aa: ASGGPFLDNSPLH

v_gene: TRBV7-9
j_gene: TRBJ2-7
d_gene: TRBD1
CDR3aa: ASDRGNEQY

v_gene: TRBV7-9
j_gene: TRBJ2-1
d_gene: .
CDR3aa: ASSRPGSGALNEQF

v_gene: TRBV2
j_gene: TRBJ2-2
d_gene: TRBD2
CDR3aa: ASSIAGGGNTGELF

v_gene: TRBV2
j_gene: TRBJ2-7
d_gene: TRBD2
CDR3aa: ASSTGTSGSPQY

v_gene: TRBV4-1
j_gene: TRBJ1-3
d_gene: TRBD1
CDR3aa: ASSQVGQQFGNTIY